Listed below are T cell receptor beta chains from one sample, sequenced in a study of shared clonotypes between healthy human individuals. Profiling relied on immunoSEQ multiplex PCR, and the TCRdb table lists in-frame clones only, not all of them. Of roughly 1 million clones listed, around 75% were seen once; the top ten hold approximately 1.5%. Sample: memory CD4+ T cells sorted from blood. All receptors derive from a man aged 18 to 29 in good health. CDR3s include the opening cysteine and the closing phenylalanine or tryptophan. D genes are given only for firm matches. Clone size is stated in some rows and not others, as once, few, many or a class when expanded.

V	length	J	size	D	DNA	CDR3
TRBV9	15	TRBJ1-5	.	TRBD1	TGTGCCAGCAGCGTACAGGGGGCGGCAGGCCAGCCCCAGCATTTT	CASSVQGAAGQPQHF
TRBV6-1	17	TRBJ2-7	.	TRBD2	TGTGCCAGCAGTGAAATAGGACTAGCGGGAGGTATTAGCGAGCAGTACTTC	CASSEIGLAGGISEQYF
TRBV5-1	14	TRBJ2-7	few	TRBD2	TGCGCCAGCAGCTCCGGGGGGGACGCCGGGGAGCAGTACTTC	CASSSGGDAGEQYF
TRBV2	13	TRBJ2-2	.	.	TGTGCCAGCAGGCTAGCCGGGGCCGGGGAGCTGTTTTTT	CASRLAGAGELFF
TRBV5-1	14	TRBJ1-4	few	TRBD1	TGCGCCAGCAGCCCAGGGGGGGCTAATGAAAAACTGTTTTTT	CASSPGGANEKLFF
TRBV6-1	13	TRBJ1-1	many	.	TGTGCCAGCCTATATGAGGGGAACACTGAAGCTTTCTTT	CASLYEGNTEAFF
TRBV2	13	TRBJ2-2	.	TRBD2	TGTGCCGCAGGCGGGGGGGCCCCCGGGGAGCTGTTTTTT	CAAGGGAPGELFF
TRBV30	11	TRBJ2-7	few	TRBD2	TGTGCCGGTCTAGCGGACTACGAGCAGTACTTC	CAGLADYEQYF
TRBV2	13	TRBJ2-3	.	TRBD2	TGTGCCAGCAGGACTAGCGGAACAGATACGCAGTATTTT	CASRTSGTDTQYF
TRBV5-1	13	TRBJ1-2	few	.	TGCGCCAGCAGCTTGACGTATCAAGGCGGCTACACCTTC	CASSLTYQGGYTF
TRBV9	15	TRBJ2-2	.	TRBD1	TGTGCCAGCAGCGCCGACAGGGTGGAGACCGGGGAGCTGTTTTTT	CASSADRVETGELFF
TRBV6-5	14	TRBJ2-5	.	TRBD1	TGTGCCACCTCTCCCGAGACAGGGGAAGAGACCCAGTACTTC	CATSPETGEETQYF
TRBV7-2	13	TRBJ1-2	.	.	TGTGCCAGCAGCTTAGGCCCCCGGAGGGCCTACACCTTC	CASSLGPRRAYTF
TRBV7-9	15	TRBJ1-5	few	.	TGTGCCAGCAGCCCGGGGGGCAGGGACAATCAGCCCCAGCATTTT	CASSPGGRDNQPQHF
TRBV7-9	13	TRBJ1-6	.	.	TGTGCCAGCAGCTTAGGGGCCGATTCACCCCTCCACTTT	CASSLGADSPLHF
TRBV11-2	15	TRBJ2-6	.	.	TGTGCCAGCAGCTTAGGATGGCAAGGGGCCAACGTCCTGACTTTC	CASSLGWQGANVLTF
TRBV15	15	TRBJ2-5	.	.	TGTGCCACCAGCACCTCTTTAGAGGCCCAAGAGACCCAGTACTTC	CATSTSLEAQETQYF
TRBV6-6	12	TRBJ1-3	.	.	TGTGCCTCAAGGGGAGATGGAAACACCATATATTTT	CASRGDGNTIYF
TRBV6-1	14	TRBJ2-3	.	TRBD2	TGTGCCAGCAGTCGGCTAGCGGGGGCAGATACGCAGTATTTT	CASSRLAGADTQYF
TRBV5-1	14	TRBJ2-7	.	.	TGCGCCAGCAGCTTGGAAACAGGGTCCGGCGAGCAGTACTTC	CASSLETGSGEQYF
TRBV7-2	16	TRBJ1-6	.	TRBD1	TGTGCCAGCAGCTCCCGGGACAGGGGAGATAATTCACCCCTCCACTTT	CASSSRDRGDNSPLHF
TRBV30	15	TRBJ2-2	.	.	TGTGCCTGGACACCTCCTGACAGGCAATCCGGGGAGCTGTTTTTT	CAWTPPDRQSGELFF
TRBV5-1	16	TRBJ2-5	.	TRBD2	TGCGCCAGCAGCTTGGTCTCAACTAGCGCGCAAGAGACCCAGTACTTC	CASSLVSTSAQETQYF
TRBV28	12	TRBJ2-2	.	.	TGTGCCAGCAGTGGACCCGCAGGGGAGCTGTTTTTT	CASSGPAGELFF
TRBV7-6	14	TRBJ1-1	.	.	TGTGCCAGCAGCCGTCAGGAGATGAACACTGAAGCTTTCTTT	CASSRQEMNTEAFF
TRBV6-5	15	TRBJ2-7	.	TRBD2	TGTGCCAGCAGTTACTCTATAGCGGGACCCTACGAGCAGTACTTC	CASSYSIAGPYEQYF
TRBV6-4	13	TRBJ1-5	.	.	TGTGCCACCGGAGGGGGGGACAATCAGCCCCAGCATTTT	CATGGGDNQPQHF
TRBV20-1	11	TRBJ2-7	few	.	TGCAGTGCTAGATCGGGTAGCGAGCAGTACTTC	CSARSGSEQYF
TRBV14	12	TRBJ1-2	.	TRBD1	TGTGCCAGCAGCGGACAGGGGATCGGCTACACCTTC	CASSGQGIGYTF
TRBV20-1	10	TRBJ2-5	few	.	TGCAGTGCTAGCCAAGAGACCCAGTACTTC	CSASQETQYF
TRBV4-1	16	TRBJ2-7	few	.	TGCGCCAGCAGCCGAGCGCCGGCTAGCGCGATCTACGAGCAGTACTTC	CASSRAPASAIYEQYF
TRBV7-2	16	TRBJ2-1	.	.	TGTGCCAGCAGCCTTTCGCGTAGCGCATGGTACAATGAGCAGTTCTTC	CASSLSRSAWYNEQFF
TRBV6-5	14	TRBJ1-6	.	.	TGTGCCAGCAGTTTCGGACCGCTTAATTCACCCCTCCACTTT	CASSFGPLNSPLHF
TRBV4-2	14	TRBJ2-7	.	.	TGTGCCAGCAGCCAAGACACGGGTACCTACGAGCAGTACTTC	CASSQDTGTYEQYF
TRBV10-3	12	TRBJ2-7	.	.	TGTGCCATCAGTGCCTCCTCCTACGAGCAGTACTTC	CAISASSYEQYF
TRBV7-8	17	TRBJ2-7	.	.	TGTGCCAGCAGCTTAGTTTTGTCTGGGCTGGGGGTCGACGAGCAGTACTTC	CASSLVLSGLGVDEQYF
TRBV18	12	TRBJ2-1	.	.	TGTGCCAGCTCACCTGGCATCAATGAGCAGTTCTTC	CASSPGINEQFF
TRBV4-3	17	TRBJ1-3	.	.	TGCGCCAGCAGCCAACATTACAACGGGCTCTCTGGAAACACCATATATTTT	CASSQHYNGLSGNTIYF
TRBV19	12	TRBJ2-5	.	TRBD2	TGTGCCAGTACGGGAGGCGGGGAGACCCAGTACTTC	CASTGGGETQYF
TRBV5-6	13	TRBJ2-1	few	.	TGTGCCAGCAGCCAATTTGGAGGCAATGAGCAGTTCTTC	CASSQFGGNEQFF
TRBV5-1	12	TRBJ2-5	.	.	TGCGCCAGCAACCGGGACGAGGAGACCCAGTACTTC	CASNRDEETQYF
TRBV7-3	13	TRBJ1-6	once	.	TGTGCCAGCAGCTCCTTTAACAATTCACCCCTCCACTTT	CASSSFNNSPLHF